This TCR beta chain was documented in a study of blood T cells in healthy people across ages. Alongside a J-beta primer mix, a sample-barcoded 5' primer served in a second PCR lasting about 7 to 11 cycles. Each cDNA molecule carried a tag from a template-switch adaptor that contained 12 random nucleotides. TCRdb re-called the 5' RACE reads with MiXCR, one entry per CDR3 protein. Of about 1,500,000 distinct CDR3 sequences in the sample, 28% were seen once. On this clonotype: The antigen is unknown.

Between the trimmed V and J ends, which lost 8 bases and 5 bases, there was a span of 15 bases. The germline CDR1 and CDR2 sequences are SGHTA and FQGNSA. CDR3 length: 14 residues. The authors drew about 9.5 milliliters of peripheral blood from each donor. The study's findings and limits: Whereas aged donors had fewer naive CD4+ cells, long-lived donors had more of them and higher diversity. Measured against age, TCR beta diversity per million T cells decreased in a roughly linear manner.

The chain recombines TRBV7-2 with TRBJ2-2; perhaps TRBD1 as D (6 bases). This clonotype was obtained from a woman younger than 45 in good health. Sequences were obtained from blood. The chain's CDR3 is CASQGGIHTGELFF. The CDR3 nucleotides read TGTGCCAGCCAAGGGGGTATTCATACCGGGGAGCTGTTTTTT. The whole variable domain, remainder taken from reference TRBV7-2 and TRBJ2-2, is GAGVSQSPSNKVTEKGKDVELRCDPISGHTALYWYRQSLGQGLEFLIYFQGNSAPDKSGLPSDRFSAERTGGSVSTLTIQRTQQEDSAVYLCASQGGIHTGELFFGEGSRLTVL.